Sequencing of this T cell receptor (beta chain) was carried out in a study of blood T cell repertoires in COVID-19. Study in general: The origin of the acute and convalescent COVID-19 samples was the United States, Italy and Spain. In each case, the material was cDNA or gDNA derived from T cells, B-cell-depleted T cells, or PBMCs.

TCRdb's copy holds only in-frame clones and misses some; the assay was immunoSEQ multiplex PCR. Of about 160,000 clones in the sample, about 87% are singletons; the top ten hold about 5.7%. Per the germline V gene, CDR1 is MGHRA and CDR2 is YSYEKL. This CDR3 has 22 residues. Losses at the gene ends were 0 bases for V and 4 bases for J; bases not matched to a gene: 24. The clonotype comes from a man of 80 years or more with acute or convalescent COVID-19. The sequenced sample consisted of peripheral blood. The V gene is TRBV4-1, the J gene TRBJ1-2; 9 nucleotides align to TRBD1. CDR3: CASSQDRIPLTGQGLIGYGYTF. For the CDR3, the DNA is TGCGCCAGCAGCCAAGACCGGATACCTTTAACGGGACAGGGCCTTATCGGCTATGGCTACACCTTC.